One and the same sample provided the 5 T cell receptor beta chains below, sequenced in a study of tumor-infiltrating lymphocytes in primary liver carcinoma (dated 2017 in TCRdb). Without any cell sorting, total RNA and DNA were extracted together from approximately 20-30 mg of bulk tissue using the AllPrep DNA/RNA mini kit. Sequencing used an Illumina HiSeq 2500. TCRbeta-specific cDNA was reverse-transcribed from 500 ng total RNA using a constant-region primer and ProtoScript II reverse transcriptase. TCRbeta libraries were built with three nested multiplex PCR rounds, a slightly modified ARM-PCR procedure. Multiplex TRBV1-TRBV30 forward primers and a Cbeta reverse primer were used in the first two PCR rounds, each of which was run for approximately 11 cycles. Using fastp trimming at Q25 and MiXCR clonotype assembly, TCRdb reanalyzed the public sequencing data and kept in-frame beta chains. CDR3 protein sequences are deduplicated, and each keeps its most common genes and DNA. The sample table holds roughly 91,000 distinct CDR3 sequences, of which over 55% were seen once. 9.5% of the sample is in the top ten clones.

Sample: liver tumor tissue from sampling region 5. The meaning of the sample's cell subset or site label: tumor region T5, tumor centre. The receptors were sampled from a woman in her sixties with primary liver carcinoma and hepatitis B virus infection.

On this clonotype: Here the CDR3 omits its conserved ending phenylalanine or tryptophan, so a read error is the likely source. V and J are TRBV12-3 or TRBV12-4 and TRBJ1-1; unclear D gene. This CDR3 comprises 15 residues. The V end lost 5 bases, the J end lost 3 bases, and 16 bases lay between the germline ends. Here the CDR3 reads CASSDVGRADTEAFL. CDR3 nucleotides: TGTGCCAGCAGTGACGTTGGGAGGGCCGACACTGAAGCTTTCCTT.

The chain employs TRBV6-5 and TRBJ2-6; D possibly corresponds to TRBD1 (5 bases). The CDR3 is made up of 15 amino acids. From germline, CDR1 is MNHEY and CDR2 SVGAGI. Trimming removed 5 bases from V and 9 bases from J, with 17 bases in between. CDR3 residues: CASSDQGSEVNVLTF. The DNA for the CDR3 is TGTGCCAGCAGTGACCAGGGCTCTGAGGTCAACGTCCTGACTTTC.

This clonotype was detected only a few times. The rearrangement joins TRBV28 to TRBJ2-5, with D perhaps TRBD1 or TRBD2 (6 bases each). CDR1 MDHEN and CDR2 SYDVKM come from the germline V gene. Trimming cost V 5 bases and J 5 bases, with 18 bases left between them. The CDR3 is made up of 15 amino acids. The CDR3 nucleotides are TGTGCCAGCAGTCCGCCGCATGGGGGGCGGGAGACCCAGTACTTC. Its protein is CASSPPHGGRETQYF.

For this clonotype: A read error may explain this, as a much larger clone is one base away. This chain joins TRBV28 and TRBJ2-7; D is uncertain. Looked up from germline, CDR1 is MDHEN and CDR2 is SYDVKM. The CDR3 totals 13 residues. The CDR3 loop reads CASSDPNSYDQYF. The CDR3 DNA follows: TGTGCCAGTTCGGACCCCAACTCCTACGACCAGTACTTC.

For this clonotype: One base away lies a much larger clone, so this may be a sequencing read error. This chain connects TRBV13 to TRBJ2-1; TRBD2 aligns across 9 bases. The CDR3 is made up of 17 amino acids. The germline gives CDR1 PRHDT, CDR2 FYEKMQ (reference sequence). The trim removed 0 bases at V and 7 bases at J, leaving 10 bases unmatched. CDR3 amino acids: CASSLGLRAAGGNEQFF. The CDR3 coding sequence is TGTGCCAGCAGCTTAGGGCTACGGGCTGCGGGAGGGAATGAGCAGTTCTTC.